This T cell receptor (beta chain) was sequenced during a study of CD8 T cells in ankylosing spondylitis (dated by TCRdb to the late 2010s). About the full investigation: T cell receptor beta repertoires were profiled in healthy donors and ankylosing spondylitis patients so that disease-linked TCR variants could be found. In total, the full study cohort was made up of 108 healthy donors and approximately 24 ankylosing spondylitis patients. Peripheral blood was sampled, and synovial fluid was additionally collected from ankylosing spondylitis patients. What the research found in general, with its limitations: The disease-linked clones had a CD8+ phenotype and were found at relatively low frequencies in peripheral blood. A TCR beta motif made up of 7 to 9 highly homologous amino acid variants appeared to be characteristic of blood from ankylosing spondylitis patients. According to the report, matched synovial fluid samples from ankylosing spondylitis patients were significantly enriched for the disease-linked clones. Some of the motif variants had been reported before in the synovial fluid and blood of reactive arthritis patients, a finding that suggests common disease-initiation mechanisms.

Instrument used: Illumina HiSeq 2500. TCR beta libraries were prepared by quantitative 5'-RACE with molecular barcodes. The original pipeline was this. A new computational method based on a probabilistic model of VDJ rearrangement was used to identify disease-linked TCR variants. Using fastp at Q25 and MiXCR, TCRdb reprocessed the public reads and kept productive beta chains. Each CDR3 protein gets just one entry, which takes the most common genes and DNA from the rows behind it. TCRdb assigned the V and J calls; the authors' analysis was not used. The sample table shows approximately 520,000 distinct CDR3 sequences, and about 5.2% are seen once. The ten top clones hold around 3.5% of the sample. This clonotype was counted many times. Its antigen is currently not known. No base quality information exists; no much larger clone differs at one position. The origin of this receptor is a male donor with ankylosing spondylitis. Sequenced material: blood, either unsorted or a sorted T cell fraction (not recorded which).

The encoded CDR3 is CAISAIAGYNEQFF. Read as DNA, the sequence is TGTGCCATCAGTGCGATAGCGGGGTACAATGAGCAGTTCTTC. The chain couples TRBV10-3 to TRBJ2-1; a stretch of 8 junction bases matches TRBD2. From its cysteine to its phenylalanine, the CDR3 spans 14 amino acids. Only CDR3 DNA is held: 42 bases, read in frame from base 1. Relative to germline, V is missing 4 bases and J is missing 4 bases, with 3 bases of the junction outside any gene match. CDR1 and CDR2 were assigned from the germline V gene as ENHRY and SYGVKD.